Listed here are 10 T cell receptor beta chains from one sample, sequenced in a study of blood T cell repertoires in COVID-19. The protocol was immunoSEQ multiplex PCR, while the TCRdb copy is restricted to in-frame clones and leaves out a portion. In the table there are about 200,000 clones, roughly 85% of which are singletons. The specimen sequenced was peripheral blood. The receptor set was obtained from a woman aged 70-85 years with COVID-19, enrolled during active disease.

The chain links TRBV15 to TRBJ1-5; D unclear. CDR1 LNHNV and CDR2 YYDKDF come from the germline V gene (reference sequence). The CDR3 is made up of 16 amino acids. Trimming left V 0 bases short and J 0 bases short, with 9 bases between. CDR3 region: CATSRDSVNSNQPQHF. The DNA of the CDR3 is TGTGCCACCAGCAGAGATAGTGTAAATAGCAATCAGCCCCAGCATTTT.

This clone occurred a few times. The gene calls are TRBV3-1 (or the pseudogene TRBV3-2) and TRBJ1-1, with a possible D match to TRBD1 (5 bases). The V end was cut by 6 bases, the J end by 2 bases, with 10 bases between. Germline lookup yields CDR1 LGHDT and CDR2 YNNKEL (reference sequence). The CDR3 sequence is 13 residues long. CDR3 nucleotides: TGTGCCAGCAGGGGCCAGGGAAACACTGAAGCTTTCTTT. Residues: CASRGQGNTEAFF.

V usage is TRBV9 and J usage is TRBJ2-1; TRBD2 matches 10 bases. This CDR3 is 15 amino acids long. Germline CDR1 and CDR2: SGDLS and YYNGEE. The ends lost 1 base at V and 4 bases at J; junction bases unmatched: 2. DNA for the CDR3: TGTGCCAGCAGCGTAAGCGGGAGGGAGTACAATGAGCAGTTCTTC. As protein: CASSVSGREYNEQFF. Using reference TRBV9 and TRBJ2-1 for the parts outside the CDR3, the full variable domain is DSGVTQTPKHLITATGQRVTLRCSPRSGDLSVYWYQQSLDQGLQFLIQYYNGEERAKGNILERFSAQQFPDLHSELNLSSLELGDSALYFCASSVSGREYNEQFFGPGTRLTVL.

This rearrangement joins TRBV6-1 to TRBJ1-2; TRBD1 matches 8 bases. The germline gives CDR1 MNHNS, CDR2 SASEGT. This CDR3 is built from 15 residues. The ends lost 2 bases at V and 4 bases at J; junction bases unmatched: 6. The CDR3 DNA reads as TGTGCCAGCAGTGAATCAGAGGGGACAGGCTATGGCTACACCTTC. Encoded protein: CASSESEGTGYGYTF.

This clone was seen just once. The chain is built from TRBV19 and TRBJ2-3; D is ambiguous. The CDR3 loop spans 14 amino acids. The ends were cut back, 3 bases at V and 2 bases at J, with 9 bases in the middle. Germline V gene lookup returns CDR1 LNHDA and CDR2 SQIVND (reference sequence). This CDR3 is CASSIQRFTDTQYF. For the CDR3, the DNA is TGTGCCAGTAGTATTCAGAGGTTCACAGATACGCAGTATTTT.

CDR3 protein: CASSVGGRDMGPQHF. The CDR3 DNA sequence: TGTGCCAGTAGTGTAGGGGGCAGGGACATGGGGCCCCAGCATTTT. The rearrangement links TRBV19 to TRBJ1-5; 7 bases are a match to TRBD1. Per germline, CDR1 LNHDA and CDR2 SQIVND (reference sequence). V gave up 5 bases and J gave up 9 bases; unmatched junction bases: 13. The CDR3 covers 15 residues.

V is TRBV4-1 and J is TRBJ2-6, with TRBD1 matching 8 bases. The CDR3 has 19 amino acids. The junction had 11 bases not matched to a gene; V was cut back by 0 bases and J by 4 bases. From germline, CDR1 is MGHRA and CDR2 YSYEKL. The CDR3 DNA follows: TGCGCCAGCAGCCAAGAAGACAGGGGAATTCTTGCGGGGGCCAACGTCCTGACTTTC. Translating it yields CASSQEDRGILAGANVLTF.

The J gene is TRBJ1-1, the V gene TRBV5-1; D call uncertain. V was cut by 4 bases and J by 2 bases, with 9 bases left in between. The germline CDR1 and CDR2 sequences are SGHRS and YFSETQ. The CDR3 loop spans 13 amino acids. The CDR3 spells CASSQQENTEAFF. The CDR3 DNA is TGCGCCAGCAGCCAACAAGAAAACACTGAAGCTTTCTTT. The full variable domain, completed using reference TRBV5-1 and TRBJ1-1, is KAGVTQTPRYLIKTRGQQVTLSCSPISGHRSVSWYQQTPGQGLQFLFEYFSETQRNKGNFPGRFSGRQFSNSRSEMNVSTLELGDSALYLCASSQQENTEAFFGQGTRLTVV.

This clone was picked up one time. The rearrangement uses TRBV6-5 and TRBJ2-7; TRBD1 matches 11 bases. CDR1 is MNHEY, CDR2 SVGAGI, per germline. There are 14 residues in the CDR3. Trimming took 6 bases from V and 5 from J; bases not matched to a gene: 6. The CDR3 protein is CASRRGQGVHEQYF. DNA of the CDR3: TGTGCCAGCAGGAGGGGACAGGGGGTCCACGAGCAGTACTTC.

V and J are TRBV2 and TRBJ1-2; D not resolved. The CDR3 runs 15 residues. V lost 5 bases and J 2 bases, leaving 15 bases between the germline ends. Looked up from germline, CDR1 is SNHLY and CDR2 is FYNNEI. CDR3 nucleotides: TGTGCCAGCAGTCCCCGACAAACAGTAAACTATGGCTACACCTTC. Its protein product is CASSPRQTVNYGYTF.